The sequence of this T cell receptor (beta chain) was determined in a study of post-analysis software for immune sequencing data. Study summary: Relapsing-remitting, secondary progressive and progressive-relapsing multiple sclerosis were all included among the disease courses.

Unique molecular identifiers tagged the TCR beta cDNA libraries. TCRdb independently ran MiXCR on the PCR reads; one entry per CDR3 protein. The repertoire includes under 200,000 distinct CDR3 sequences, 36% of them detected once, and 25% to 30% sits in the top ten. Overall study results and limits: TRBV segments more frequent in patients than in controls numbered several and included TRBV5-6, TRBV5-1 and TRBV20-1. Samples made in the same batch grouped tightly together by F measure.

In the case of this clonotype: The target antigen is unknown.

This CDR3 has 13 amino acids. Germline CDR1 and CDR2: MGHRA and YSYEKL. V lost 1 base and J lost 10, with 12 bases in between. The TCR originated in a girl between 5 and 17 years old with multiple sclerosis. The sequenced sample was blood, obtained after autologous hematopoietic stem cell transplantation. The rearrangement joins TRBV4-1 to TRBJ2-3; D is uncertain. In DNA form, the CDR3 reads TGCGCCAGCAGCCAAGGATACGACCAAGCGCAGTATTTT. This codes for CASSQGYDQAQYF.